In its sample, the clone carrying this T cell receptor beta chain was seen once. Its antigen is not known. The CDR3 covers 14 residues. Trimming took off 4 bases at V and 5 bases at J, with 12 bases between the two ends. Germline CDR1 and CDR2: MDHEN and SYDVKM. Only in-frame clones appear in the TCRdb table, and some are missing; sequencing was by immunoSEQ multiplex PCR. The table includes over 55,000 clones, roughly nine tenths detected once. The record originates from a study of OX40 agonist ivuxolimab in advanced cancers. Overall study results and limits: Clonal expansion among partial responders at 0.1-3.0 mg/kg ranked near the lowest.

The clonotype comes from an adult with an advanced solid tumor such as melanoma, head and neck, liver or kidney cancer. This rearrangement joins TRBV28 to TRBJ1-5; D is unresolved. The sequencing here drew on CD4+ or CD8+ T cells sorted from blood, taken in a trial of the OX40 agonist ivuxolimab. CDR3 coding DNA: TGTGCCAGCAGTTCCGCAGCCACACATCAGCCCCAGCATTTT. Translated, it gives CASSSAATHQPQHF.